The next 9 T cell receptor beta chains were all read from a single sample in a study of Graves' ophthalmopathy and Graves' hyperthyroidism. For repertoire sequencing, the TCR beta CDR3 regions were amplified from RNA transcripts. RT-PCR with HTBI primers came first, then second-round multiplex PCR. TCRdb itself ran the multiplex PCR reads through MiXCR, one entry per CDR3 protein. The data hold 740,000 or so distinct CDR3 sequences, with 40% observed a single time. Sequenced input: peripheral blood. The receptors stem from an adult man with Graves' ophthalmopathy.

For this clonotype: With a much larger clone just one base away, this may be a read error. The gene calls are TRBV11-1 and TRBJ2-6; D not certain. CDR1 and CDR2 from the germline V gene are SGHAT and FQDESV (reference sequence). CDR3 size: 17 residues. Trimming cost V 5 bases and J 0 bases, with 14 bases left between them. For the CDR3, the DNA is TGTGCCAGCAGCCCGCGCCTGTTCGACTCTGGGGCCAACGTCCTGACTTTC. It translates to CASSPRLFDSGANVLTF. Looking up the rest from reference TRBV11-1 and TRBJ2-6 gives the full variable domain: EAEVAQSPRYKITEKSQAVAFWCDPISGHATLYWYRQILGQGPELLVQFQDESVVDDSQLPKDRFSAERLKGVDSTLKIQPAELGDSAMYLCASSPRLFDSGANVLTFGAGSRLTVL.

The chain is built from TRBV9 and TRBJ1-6, with D unresolved. With 4 bases removed from V and 7 bases from J, the gap between germline ends came to 18 bases. Germline CDR1 reads SGDLS; CDR2 reads YYNGEE. The CDR3 is 16 amino acids. The CDR3 spells CASSPAGVSNNSPLHF. The CDR3 coding sequence is TGTGCCAGCAGCCCAGCCGGCGTCAGTAACAATTCACCCCTCCACTTT.

On this clonotype: The final CDR3 position lacks the conserved phenylalanine or tryptophan, pointing to a likely read error. The chain joins TRBV29-1 to TRBJ1-2; a weak D match, TRBD1 (6 bases). V dropped 6 bases and J dropped 7 bases, with 15 bases sitting between them. The CDR3 contains 12 residues. Per germline, CDR1 SQVTM and CDR2 ANQGSEA. The CDR3 protein is CSVTLQGFGYTS. The CDR3 DNA follows: TGCAGCGTCACCCTACAGGGCTTTGGCTACACCTCC.

V is TRBV11-2 and J is TRBJ1-1; 9 nucleotides line up with TRBD1. The length of the CDR3 is 12 residues. Germline assignment: CDR1 SGHAT and CDR2 FQNNGV. V shed 6 bases, J shed 10 bases, and the junction held 6 bases outside the gene matches. Here the CDR3 reads CASRQTGGSAFF. Written as DNA, the CDR3 is TGTGCCAGCAGACAAACAGGGGGCTCAGCTTTCTTT.

The chain carries TRBV12-3 or TRBV12-4 and TRBJ1-3; 9 bases map to TRBD1. V was pared by 6 bases and J by 0 bases, with 6 bases of the junction left unmatched. The CDR3 is made up of 16 amino acids. The CDR3 DNA reads as TGTGCCAGCAGCCTTGGGACAGGGAGCTCTGGAAACACCATATATTTT. Translated: CASSLGTGSSGNTIYF.

A single count supports this clonotype. The CDR3 nucleotides are TGTGCCAGCAGCTCCCCCCGACCCCAGGGCGAAAAACTGTTTTTT. This sequence encodes CASSSPRPQGEKLFF. The chain is built from TRBV7-2 and TRBJ1-4, with D maybe TRBD1 (5 bases). The CDR3 spans 15 residues. Germline V lookup: CDR1 SGHTA, CDR2 FQGNSA. Between the trimmed V and J ends, which lost 4 bases and 8 bases, there was a span of 17 bases.

To note about this clonotype: Compared with germline, one end of the junction differs, possibly owing to a read error. The V call is TRBV15, the J call TRBJ1-5, with D uncertain. Looked up from germline, CDR1 is LNHNV and CDR2 is YYDKDF (reference sequence). The CDR3 covers 14 residues. The CDR3 loop reads CATSSLAANQPRHF. The CDR3 coding sequence is TGTGCCACCAGCAGCTTGGCTGCCAATCAGCCCCGGCATTTT.

This sequence joins TRBV2 and TRBJ1-5; maybe TRBD1 (6 bases). V was clipped by 4 bases and J by 4 bases, with 17 bases between them. In germline, CDR1 is SNHLY, CDR2 FYNNEI. CDR3 size: 16 residues. CDR3 residues: CASSAGTPFLNQPQHF. The DNA of the CDR3 is TGTGCCAGCAGTGCGGGGACACCCTTTCTGAATCAGCCCCAGCATTTT.

This chain joins TRBV20-1 and TRBJ2-7; a weak D match, TRBD1 (6 bases). The germline V and J ends were trimmed by 3 bases and 2 bases, with 14 bases remaining between them. CDR3 size: 14 residues. Per the germline V gene, CDR1 is DFQATT and CDR2 is SNEGSKA (reference sequence). The CDR3 nucleotides are TGCAGTGCTAGCCTCCAGGGGTTGGCCTACGAGCAGTACTTC. Amino acid sequence: CSASLQGLAYEQYF.